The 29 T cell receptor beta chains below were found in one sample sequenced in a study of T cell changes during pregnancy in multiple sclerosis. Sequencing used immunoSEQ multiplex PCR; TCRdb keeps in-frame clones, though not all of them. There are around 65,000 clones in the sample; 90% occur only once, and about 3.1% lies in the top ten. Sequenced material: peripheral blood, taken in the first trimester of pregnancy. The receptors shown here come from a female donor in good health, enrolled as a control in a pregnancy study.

The CDR3 here is CASSLPRQGGGYTF. CDR3 nucleotide sequence: TGTGCCAGCAGCTTACCGAGACAGGGGGGAGGCTACACCTTC. The rearrangement uses TRBV5-6 and TRBJ1-2; 9 bases map to TRBD1. This CDR3 is built from 14 residues. Unmatched junction bases numbered 7, after V lost 2 bases and J lost 8 bases. Germline CDR1 reads SGHDT; CDR2 reads YYEEEE.

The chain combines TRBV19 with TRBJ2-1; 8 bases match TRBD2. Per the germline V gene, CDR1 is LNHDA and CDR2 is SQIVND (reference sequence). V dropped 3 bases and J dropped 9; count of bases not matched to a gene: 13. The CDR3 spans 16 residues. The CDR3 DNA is TGTGCCAGTAGTATCGGTCCAGGACTAGCTGAAATTGAGCAGTTCTTC. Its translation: CASSIGPGLAEIEQFF.

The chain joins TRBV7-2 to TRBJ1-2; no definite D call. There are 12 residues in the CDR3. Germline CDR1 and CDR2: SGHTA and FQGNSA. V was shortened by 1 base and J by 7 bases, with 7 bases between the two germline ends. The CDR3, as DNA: TGTGCCAGCAGCTTAGTCGGAGTTGGCTACACCTTC. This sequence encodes CASSLVGVGYTF.

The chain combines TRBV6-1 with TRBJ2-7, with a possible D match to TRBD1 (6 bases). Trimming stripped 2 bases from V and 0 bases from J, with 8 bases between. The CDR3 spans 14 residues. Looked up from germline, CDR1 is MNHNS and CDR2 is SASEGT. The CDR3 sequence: CASSEQGLSYEQYF. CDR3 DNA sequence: TGTGCCAGCAGTGAACAGGGGCTCTCCTACGAGCAGTACTTC.

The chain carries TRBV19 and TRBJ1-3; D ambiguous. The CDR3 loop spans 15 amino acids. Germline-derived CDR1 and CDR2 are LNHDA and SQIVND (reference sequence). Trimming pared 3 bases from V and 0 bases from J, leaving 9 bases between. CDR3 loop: CASSMRGSSGNTIYF. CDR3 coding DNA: TGTGCCAGTAGTATGAGAGGGAGCTCTGGAAACACCATATATTTT.

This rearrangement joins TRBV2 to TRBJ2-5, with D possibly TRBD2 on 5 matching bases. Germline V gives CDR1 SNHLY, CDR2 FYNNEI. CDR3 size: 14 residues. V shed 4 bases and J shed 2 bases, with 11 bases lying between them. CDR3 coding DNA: TGTGCCAGCAGTGTATTACGGGGTCAAGAGACCCAGTACTTC. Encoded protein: CASSVLRGQETQYF. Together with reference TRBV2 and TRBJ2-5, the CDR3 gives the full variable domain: EPEVTQTPSHQVTQMGQEVILRCVPISNHLYFYWYRQILGQKVEFLVSFYNNEISEKSEIFDDQFSVERPDGSNFTLKIRSTKLEDSAMYFCASSVLRGQETQYFGPGTRLLVL.

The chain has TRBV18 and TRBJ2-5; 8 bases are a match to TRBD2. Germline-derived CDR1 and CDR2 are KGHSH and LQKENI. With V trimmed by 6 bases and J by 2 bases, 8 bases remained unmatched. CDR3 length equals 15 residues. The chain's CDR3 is CASSPPTGGQETQYF. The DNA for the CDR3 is TGTGCCAGCTCCCCCCCGACGGGAGGGCAAGAGACCCAGTACTTC.

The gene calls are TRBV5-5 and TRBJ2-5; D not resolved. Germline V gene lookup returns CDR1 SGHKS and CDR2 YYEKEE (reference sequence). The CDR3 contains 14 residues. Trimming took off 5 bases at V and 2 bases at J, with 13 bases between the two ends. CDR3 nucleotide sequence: TGTGCCAGCAGGGATAACTATGGGCAAGAGACCCAGTACTTC. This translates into CASRDNYGQETQYF.

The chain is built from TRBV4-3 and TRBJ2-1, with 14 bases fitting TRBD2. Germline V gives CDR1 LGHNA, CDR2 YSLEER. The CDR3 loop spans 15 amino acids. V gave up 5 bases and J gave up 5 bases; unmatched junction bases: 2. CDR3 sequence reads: CASSWTSGRHNEQFF. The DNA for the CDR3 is TGCGCCAGCAGCTGGACTAGCGGGAGGCACAATGAGCAGTTCTTC.

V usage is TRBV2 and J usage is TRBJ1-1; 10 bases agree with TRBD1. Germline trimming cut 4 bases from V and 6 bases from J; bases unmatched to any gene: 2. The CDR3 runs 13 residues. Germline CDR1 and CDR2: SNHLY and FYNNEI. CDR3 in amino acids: CASSGQGAAEAFF. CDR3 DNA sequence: TGTGCCAGCAGTGGACAGGGGGCGGCTGAAGCTTTCTTT.

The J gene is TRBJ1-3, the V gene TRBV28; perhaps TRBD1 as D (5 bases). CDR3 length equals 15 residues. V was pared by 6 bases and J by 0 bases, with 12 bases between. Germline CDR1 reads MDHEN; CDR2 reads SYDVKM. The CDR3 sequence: CASSLWGVSGNTIYF. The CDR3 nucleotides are TGTGCCAGCAGCCTCTGGGGCGTCTCTGGAAACACCATATATTTT. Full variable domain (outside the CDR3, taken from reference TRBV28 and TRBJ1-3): DVKVTQSSRYLVKRTGEKVFLECVQDMDHENMFWYRQDPGLGLRLIYFSYDVKMKEKGDIPEGYSVSREKKERFSLILESASTNQTSMYLCASSLWGVSGNTIYFGEGSWLTVV.

CDR3 sequence: CASSLAGTGGGSPLHF. The CDR3 DNA sequence: TGTGCCAGCAGCTTAGCCGGAACAGGGGGCGGTTCACCCCTCCACTTT. The genes are TRBV7-2 and TRBJ1-6; 9 nucleotides line up with TRBD1. Germline-derived CDR1 and CDR2 are SGHTA and FQGNSA. The CDR3 totals 16 residues. The ends lost 0 bases at V and 9 bases at J; junction bases unmatched: 6.

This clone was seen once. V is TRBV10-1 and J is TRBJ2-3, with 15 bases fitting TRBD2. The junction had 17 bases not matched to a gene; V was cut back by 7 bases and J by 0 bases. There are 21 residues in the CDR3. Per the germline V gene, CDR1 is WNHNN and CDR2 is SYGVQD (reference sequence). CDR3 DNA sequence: TGCGCCAGCACTTGGGAGGGGGGAGGGACTAGCGGGAGGCTTAGCACAGATACGCAGTATTTT. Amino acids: CASTWEGGGTSGRLSTDTQYF.

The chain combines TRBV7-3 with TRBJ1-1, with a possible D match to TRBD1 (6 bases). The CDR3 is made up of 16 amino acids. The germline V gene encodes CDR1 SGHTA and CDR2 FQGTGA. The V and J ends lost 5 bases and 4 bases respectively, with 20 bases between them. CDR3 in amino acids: CASSLGGKTRGTEAFF. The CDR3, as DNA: TGTGCCAGCAGCCTAGGGGGTAAGACCCGGGGCACTGAAGCTTTCTTT. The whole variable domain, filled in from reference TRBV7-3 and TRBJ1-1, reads GAGVSQTPSNKVTEKGKYVELRCDPISGHTALYWYRQSLGQGPEFLIYFQGTGAADDSGLPNDRFFAVRPEGSVSTLKIQRTERGDSAVYLCASSLGGKTRGTEAFFGQGTRLTVV.

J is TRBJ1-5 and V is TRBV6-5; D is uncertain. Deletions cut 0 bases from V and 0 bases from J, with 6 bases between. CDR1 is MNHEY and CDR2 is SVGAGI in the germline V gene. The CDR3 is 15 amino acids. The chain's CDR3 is CASSYSRDSNQPQHF. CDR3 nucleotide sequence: TGTGCCAGCAGTTACTCGAGGGATAGCAATCAGCCCCAGCATTTT.

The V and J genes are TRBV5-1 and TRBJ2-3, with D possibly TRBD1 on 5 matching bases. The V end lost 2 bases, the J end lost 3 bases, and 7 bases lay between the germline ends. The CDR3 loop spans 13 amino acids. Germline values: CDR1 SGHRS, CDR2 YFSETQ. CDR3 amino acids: CASSFRDTDTQYF. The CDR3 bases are TGCGCCAGCAGCTTCAGGGATACAGATACGCAGTATTTT. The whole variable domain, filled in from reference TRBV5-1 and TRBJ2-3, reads KAGVTQTPRYLIKTRGQQVTLSCSPISGHRSVSWYQQTPGQGLQFLFEYFSETQRNKGNFPGRFSGRQFSNSRSEMNVSTLELGDSALYLCASSFRDTDTQYFGPGTRLTVL.

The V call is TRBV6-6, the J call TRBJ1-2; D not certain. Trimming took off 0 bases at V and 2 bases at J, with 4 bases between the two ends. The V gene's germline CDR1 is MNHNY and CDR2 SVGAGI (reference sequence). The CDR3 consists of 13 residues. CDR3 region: CASSYSENYGYTF. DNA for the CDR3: TGTGCCAGCAGTTACTCCGAGAACTATGGCTACACCTTC.

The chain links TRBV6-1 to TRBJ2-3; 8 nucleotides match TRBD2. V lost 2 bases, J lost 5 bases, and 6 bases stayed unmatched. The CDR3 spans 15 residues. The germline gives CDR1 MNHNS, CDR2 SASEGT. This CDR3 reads CASSEKGLGIDTQYF. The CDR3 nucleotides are TGTGCCAGCAGTGAAAAGGGACTAGGTATAGATACGCAGTATTTT.

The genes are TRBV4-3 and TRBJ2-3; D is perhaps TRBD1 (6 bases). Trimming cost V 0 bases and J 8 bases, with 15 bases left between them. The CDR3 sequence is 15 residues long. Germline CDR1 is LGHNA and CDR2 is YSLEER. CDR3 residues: CASSQEGAALGTQYF. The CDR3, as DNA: TGCGCCAGCAGCCAAGAGGGGGCAGCGCTTGGTACGCAGTATTTT.

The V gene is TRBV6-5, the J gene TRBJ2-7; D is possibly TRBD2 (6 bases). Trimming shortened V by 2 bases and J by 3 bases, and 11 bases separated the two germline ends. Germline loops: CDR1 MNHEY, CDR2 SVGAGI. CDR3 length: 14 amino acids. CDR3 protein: CASSYGLANYEQYF. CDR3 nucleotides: TGTGCCAGCAGTTACGGGCTAGCGAACTACGAGCAGTACTTC.

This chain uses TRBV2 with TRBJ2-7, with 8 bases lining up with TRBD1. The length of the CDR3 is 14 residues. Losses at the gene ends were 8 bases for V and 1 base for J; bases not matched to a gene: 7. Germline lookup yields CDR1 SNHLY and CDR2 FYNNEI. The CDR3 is CASSPGGVSYEQYF. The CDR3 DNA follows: TGTGCCAGCTCACCAGGGGGCGTATCCTACGAGCAGTACTTC.

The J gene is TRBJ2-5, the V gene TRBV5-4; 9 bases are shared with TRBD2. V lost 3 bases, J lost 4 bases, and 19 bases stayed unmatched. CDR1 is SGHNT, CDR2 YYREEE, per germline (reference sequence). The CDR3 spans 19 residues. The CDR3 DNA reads TGTGCCAGCAGCTCCGCCTTAGGGGCGGGAGGGCCTCAGGGAGAGACCCAGTACTTC. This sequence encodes CASSSALGAGGPQGETQYF.

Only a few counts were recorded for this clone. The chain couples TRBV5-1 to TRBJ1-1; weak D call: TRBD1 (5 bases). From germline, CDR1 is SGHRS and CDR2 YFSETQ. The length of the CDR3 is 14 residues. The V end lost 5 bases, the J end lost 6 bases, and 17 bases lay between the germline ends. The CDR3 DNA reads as TGCGCCAGCAGAAACAATAGGGAGGGACCTGAAGCTTTCTTT. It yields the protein CASRNNREGPEAFF.

The CDR3: CASSSQGADYGYTF. For the CDR3, the DNA is TGCGCCAGCAGCTCACAGGGGGCGGACTATGGCTACACCTTC. The chain joins TRBV5-1 to TRBJ1-2, with 9 bases lining up with TRBD1. Per the germline V gene, CDR1 is SGHRS and CDR2 is YFSETQ. Unmatched junction bases numbered 3, after V lost 3 bases and J lost 3 bases. The CDR3 runs 14 residues.

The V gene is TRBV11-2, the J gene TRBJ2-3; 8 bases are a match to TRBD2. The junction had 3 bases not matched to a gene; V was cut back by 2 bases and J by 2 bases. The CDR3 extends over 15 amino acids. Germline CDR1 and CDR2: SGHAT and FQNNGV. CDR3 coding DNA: TGTGCCAGCAGCTTAACGGGGGGGGACACAGATACGCAGTATTTT. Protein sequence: CASSLTGGDTDTQYF.

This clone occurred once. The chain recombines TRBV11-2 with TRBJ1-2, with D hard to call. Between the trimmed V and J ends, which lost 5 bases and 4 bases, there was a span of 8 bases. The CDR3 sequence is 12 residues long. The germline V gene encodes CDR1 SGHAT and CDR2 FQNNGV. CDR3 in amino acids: CASSRDSYGYTF. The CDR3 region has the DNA TGTGCCAGCAGCCGGGATAGCTATGGCTACACCTTC.

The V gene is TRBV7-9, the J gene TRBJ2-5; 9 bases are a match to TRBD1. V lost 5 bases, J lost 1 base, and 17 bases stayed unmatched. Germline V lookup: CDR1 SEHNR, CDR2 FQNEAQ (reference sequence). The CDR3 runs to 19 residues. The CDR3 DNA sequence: TGTGCCAGCAGCCCTCCGAACAGGGGGCCTCCTTGGGGCCAAGAGACCCAGTACTTC. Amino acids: CASSPPNRGPPWGQETQYF.

The CDR3 DNA follows: TGCGCCAGCAGCCAAGAGCCCCCGGGGGGGGGCCGAGGTGAGCAGTTCTTC. This translates into CASSQEPPGGGRGEQFF. The chain employs TRBV4-3 and TRBJ2-1, with TRBD2 matching 8 bases. The CDR3 length is 17 residues. J was trimmed by 9 bases and V by 0 bases; bases with no gene match: 13. The V gene's germline CDR1 is LGHNA and CDR2 YSLEER.

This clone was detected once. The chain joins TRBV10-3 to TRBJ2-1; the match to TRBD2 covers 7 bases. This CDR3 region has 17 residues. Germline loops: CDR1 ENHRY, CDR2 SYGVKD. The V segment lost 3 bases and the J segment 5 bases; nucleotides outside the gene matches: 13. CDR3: CAISEGASGSVNNEQFF. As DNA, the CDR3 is TGTGCCATCAGTGAAGGGGCTAGCGGCTCTGTAAACAATGAGCAGTTCTTC.